This TCR beta chain comes out of a study of cytomegalovirus exposure and HLA in healthy donors. Germline assignment: CDR1 LGHNA and CDR2 YNFKEQ. Trimming pared 0 bases from V and 6 bases from J, leaving 7 bases between. This CDR3 region has 13 residues. 60 Vbeta and 13 Jbeta primers were used in PCR. Repertoires were generated with immunoSEQ multiplex PCR, while TCRdb's copy carries only in-frame clones and drops some. Of about 180,000 clones in the sample, 76% were seen once. This clonotype was obtained from a woman aged 25 to 45 in good health and CMV-seropositive. Sample: PBMCs. The gene calls are TRBV4-2 and TRBJ2-3, with no clear D. CDR3 in amino acids: CASSQELSDTQYF. The CDR3 coding sequence is TGTGCCAGCAGCCAAGAACTTTCGGATACGCAGTATTTT.